This is a list of T cell receptor beta chains from one sample in a study of cytomegalovirus exposure and HLA in healthy donors. Assay: immunoSEQ multiplex PCR; the TCRdb copy retains only in-frame clones and omits some. The table shows roughly 66,000 clones, with roughly 79% occurring only once. The sequenced material came from PBMCs. The receptors come from a man between 45 and 60 years old in good health and CMV-seronegative. Each CDR3 is given with its conserved first and last residue. A D gene is named only where the DNA matches it firmly. The size of a clone is reported for some rows only, either as once, few or many, or as a class for expanded clones.

V	D	size	J	DNA	CDR3
TRBV30	TRBD1	.	TRBJ1-4	TGTGCCTGGAGTCCCTGGACAGGAGGTAATGAAAAACTGTTTTTT	CAWSPWTGGNEKLFF
TRBV10-3	TRBD2	.	TRBJ2-7	TGTGCCATCAGTGAGTCGAGCGGGAGGGTCTACGAGCAGTACTTC	CAISESSGRVYEQYF
TRBV7-2	.	.	TRBJ1-2	TGTGCCAGCAGCTTAGATAGTCGGGTAGTGGGTGGCTACACCTTC	CASSLDSRVVGGYTF
TRBV27	TRBD1	.	TRBJ1-1	TGTGCCAGCAGACTCGGGACAGACGAGATGAACACTGAAGCTTTCTTT	CASRLGTDEMNTEAFF
TRBV27	.	.	TRBJ1-1	TGTGCCAGCAGTCCCTGGCTGATGAACACTGAAGCTTTCTTT	CASSPWLMNTEAFF
TRBV10-2	TRBD1	.	TRBJ2-2	TGCGCCAGCAGTGTAGGGGGCGGCCGGGAGCTGTTTTTT	CASSVGGGRELFF
TRBV7-8	TRBD1	.	TRBJ1-3	TGTGCCAGCAGCGCGAAGGGACAGAACTCTGGAAACACCATATATTTT	CASSAKGQNSGNTIYF
TRBV5-4	TRBD1	.	TRBJ1-1	TGTGCCAGCAGCTTCGGGACAGGGGGATCGAACACTGAAGCTTTCTTT	CASSFGTGGSNTEAFF
TRBV7-2	TRBD2	once	TRBJ2-1	TGTGCCAGCAGAGTGGGACTAGCGGGTTACAATGAGCAGTTCTTC	CASRVGLAGYNEQFF
TRBV28	.	.	TRBJ1-5	TGTGCCAGCACCGTAGGACAGTACAATCAGCCCCAGCATTTT	CASTVGQYNQPQHF
TRBV6-5	.	few	TRBJ1-1	TGTGCCAGCAGTACGGGACAGAACACTGAAGCTTTCTTT	CASSTGQNTEAFF
TRBV5-4	.	.	TRBJ2-1	TGTGCCAGCAGCTTGTCCGAGGGAGTAGCCTACAATGAGCAGTTCTTC	CASSLSEGVAYNEQFF
TRBV5-6	.	.	TRBJ1-2	TGTGCCAGCAGCTCAGGACAACTCTATGGCTACACCTTC	CASSSGQLYGYTF
TRBV6-5	.	.	TRBJ1-2	TGTGCCAGCAGTTACGGGGCAGAAAACTATGGCTACACCTTC	CASSYGAENYGYTF
TRBV5-1	.	.	TRBJ2-5	TGCGCCAGCAGGTCCCAGGGTCTCCAAGAGACCCAGTACTTC	CASRSQGLQETQYF
TRBV18	.	.	TRBJ1-5	TGTGCCAGCTCACCCCGGCCAGGAAAGGAACAGCCCCAGCATTTT	CASSPRPGKEQPQHF
TRBV28	.	.	TRBJ2-7	TGTGCCAACTCGGCGGATGGCTACGAGCAGTACTTC	CANSADGYEQYF
TRBV6-5	.	.	TRBJ2-5	TGTGCCAGCAGTTACGGCGGGTTGTACCAAGAGACCCAGTACTTC	CASSYGGLYQETQYF
TRBV28	.	.	TRBJ2-7	TGTGCCAGCAGTTTCAGGGACTGGAGCTCCTACGAGCAGTACTTC	CASSFRDWSSYEQYF
TRBV7-9	TRBD2	.	TRBJ2-3	TGTGCCAGCAGCAGACTACTAGCGGGGGTTTCAGATACGCAGTATTTT	CASSRLLAGVSDTQYF
TRBV18	.	.	TRBJ1-1	TGTGCCAGCTCAACGAATACAGGGCCAGCTTTCTTT	CASSTNTGPAFF
TRBV11-2	.	.	TRBJ2-2	TGTGCCAGCAGCTCCTTACAGGCGAACACCGGGGAGCTGTTTTTT	CASSSLQANTGELFF
TRBV29-1	.	.	TRBJ1-1	TGCAGCGTTGGCCCAGGGGCTTCCAACACTGAAGCTTTCTTT	CSVGPGASNTEAFF
TRBV5-4	TRBD1	few	TRBJ2-7	TGTGCCAGCAGCTACGACGGGACAGCGTTATACGAGCAGTACTTC	CASSYDGTALYEQYF
TRBV7-2	.	.	TRBJ2-7	TGTGCCAGCAGCGTTCTGCCGGGTCCCTACGAGCAGTACTTC	CASSVLPGPYEQYF
TRBV19	TRBD1	.	TRBJ1-5	TGTGCCAGTAGCGGACAGGGTCTCATCTTCTATAGCAATCAGCCCCAGCATTTT	CASSGQGLIFYSNQPQHF
TRBV9	TRBD1	many	TRBJ2-2	TGTGCCAGCAGCGACAGACAGGGGGCTCGTACCGGGGAGCTGTTTTTT	CASSDRQGARTGELFF
TRBV5-1	TRBD1	.	TRBJ2-5	TGCGCCAGCAGGCCCGAGGGGGCATACCAAGAGACCCAGTACTTC	CASRPEGAYQETQYF
TRBV18	.	.	TRBJ1-1	TGTGCCAGCTCACCAAATTCAGGGCTGACTGAAGCTTTCTTT	CASSPNSGLTEAFF
TRBV2	TRBD2	.	TRBJ2-7	TGTGCCAGCAAAGCGGGAGGGTACGAGCAGTACTTC	CASKAGGYEQYF
TRBV27	.	.	TRBJ1-2	TGTGCCAGCAGTTTAAAGGGAGGGGTCTATGGCTACACCTTC	CASSLKGGVYGYTF
TRBV19	.	once	TRBJ1-6	TGTGCCAGTAGTATAGAAAGGGGTTCACCCCTCCACTTT	CASSIERGSPLHF
TRBV15	TRBD2	.	TRBJ2-2	TGTGCCACCAGCAGAGACACGGGAGGGCCGACCGGGGAGCTGTTTTTT	CATSRDTGGPTGELFF
TRBV19	.	.	TRBJ2-2	TGTGCCAGTAGGGGAGAGGTCAAAGCCGGGGAGCTGTTTTTT	CASRGEVKAGELFF
TRBV5-1	.	.	TRBJ2-5	TGCGCCAGCAGCTTTAGGGGAGGAAGAGAGACCCAGTACTTC	CASSFRGGRETQYF
TRBV7-8	.	.	TRBJ2-2	TGTGCCAGCAGCTTTCGCCCAGCGAACACCGGGGAGCTGTTTTTT	CASSFRPANTGELFF
TRBV15	.	.	TRBJ1-1	TGTGCCACCAAGCGAGGTAACACTGAAGCTTTCTTT	CATKRGNTEAFF
TRBV7-2	.	.	TRBJ2-2	TGTGCCAGCAGCTTAGTCCGGACCGGGGAGCTGTTTTTT	CASSLVRTGELFF
TRBV6-5	TRBD1	.	TRBJ1-4	TGTGCCAGCAGTAAGAGACAGGGTGAAAAACTGTTTTTT	CASSKRQGEKLFF
TRBV25-1	TRBD2	.	TRBJ2-2	TGTGCCAGCAGTCGCCTGGGGACTAGCTCCATCGGGGAGCTGTTTTTT	CASSRLGTSSIGELFF
TRBV28	.	.	TRBJ2-7	TGTGCCAGCAGTCCCAGGGCCTCCTCCTACGAGCAGTACTTC	CASSPRASSYEQYF
TRBV5-8	.	.	TRBJ2-5	TGTGCCAGCAGCTTGGAGCCAGGCCAAGAGACCCAGTACTTC	CASSLEPGQETQYF
TRBV6-5	TRBD2	.	TRBJ2-1	TGTGCCAGCAGTTTGGGGGCTAGCGGGAGGGGCGAGCAGTTCTTC	CASSLGASGRGEQFF
TRBV5-1	TRBD1	.	TRBJ1-4	TGCGCCAGCAGCCCTGACAGGGTGGGTGAAAAACTGTTTTTT	CASSPDRVGEKLFF
TRBV28	.	.	TRBJ1-2	TGTGCCAGCAGTTTAAGCCCACGACACAGTGATGGCTACACCTTC	CASSLSPRHSDGYTF
TRBV6-5	TRBD2	.	TRBJ2-7	TGTGCCAGCAGTAGAGGGACTAGCGTATCCTACGAGCAGTACTTC	CASSRGTSVSYEQYF
TRBV28	TRBD2	.	TRBJ2-1	TGTGCCAGCAGCGGGAGGGATGAGCAGTTCTTC	CASSGRDEQFF
TRBV28	.	.	TRBJ1-5	TGTGCCAGCAGTCAGGGAAAGCAGCCCCAGCATTTT	CASSQGKQPQHF
TRBV6-5	TRBD2	.	TRBJ2-2	TGTGCCAGCAGGACTAGCGGGAGTGATACCGGGGAGCTGTTTTTT	CASRTSGSDTGELFF
TRBV13	.	.	TRBJ1-6	TGTGCCAGCAGCTTAGATTCTGGCAGAAATTATTCACCCCTCCACTTT	CASSLDSGRNYSPLHF
TRBV19	TRBD1	.	TRBJ1-5	TGTGCCAGTAAGGTGTGGGGACAGGGGGTAAGGGATCAGCCCCAGCATTTT	CASKVWGQGVRDQPQHF
TRBV13	TRBD2	once	TRBJ2-1	TGTGCCAGCAGACGACTAGCGGGTTTCAATGAGCAGTTCTTC	CASRRLAGFNEQFF
TRBV18	.	.	TRBJ1-2	TGTGCCAGCTCACCACAGGCAGGGGAAGGCTACACCTTC	CASSPQAGEGYTF